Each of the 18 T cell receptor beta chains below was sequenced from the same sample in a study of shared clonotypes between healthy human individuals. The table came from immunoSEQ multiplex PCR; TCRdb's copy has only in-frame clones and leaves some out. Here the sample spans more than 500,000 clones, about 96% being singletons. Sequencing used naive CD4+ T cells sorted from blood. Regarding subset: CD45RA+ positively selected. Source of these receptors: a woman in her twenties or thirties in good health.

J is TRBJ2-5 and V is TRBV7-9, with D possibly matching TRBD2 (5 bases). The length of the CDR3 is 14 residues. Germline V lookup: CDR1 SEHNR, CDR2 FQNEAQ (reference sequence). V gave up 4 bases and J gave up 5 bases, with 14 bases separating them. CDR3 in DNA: TGTGCCAGCAGCTCCTGGCAGCGGTTCGAGACCCAGTACTTC. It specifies CASSSWQRFETQYF.

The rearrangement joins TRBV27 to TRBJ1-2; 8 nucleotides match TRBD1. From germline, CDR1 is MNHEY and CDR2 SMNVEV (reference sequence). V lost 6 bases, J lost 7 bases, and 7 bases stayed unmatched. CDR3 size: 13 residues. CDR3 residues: CASRSTGEGGYTF. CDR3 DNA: TGTGCCAGCAGGTCGACAGGGGAGGGTGGCTACACCTTC.

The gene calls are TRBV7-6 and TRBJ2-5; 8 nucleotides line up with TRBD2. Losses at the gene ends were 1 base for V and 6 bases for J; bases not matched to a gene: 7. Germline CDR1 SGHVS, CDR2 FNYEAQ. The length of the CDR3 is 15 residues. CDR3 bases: TGTGCCAGCAGCTTAGAGGACAGCGGGAGTCAGACCCAGTACTTC. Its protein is CASSLEDSGSQTQYF.

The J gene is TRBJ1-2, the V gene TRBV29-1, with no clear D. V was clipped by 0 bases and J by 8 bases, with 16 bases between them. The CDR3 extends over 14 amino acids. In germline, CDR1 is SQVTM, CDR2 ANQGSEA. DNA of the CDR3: TGCAGCGTTGAAGATACGAGTAGGGTGGGCGGCTACACCTTC. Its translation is CSVEDTSRVGGYTF.

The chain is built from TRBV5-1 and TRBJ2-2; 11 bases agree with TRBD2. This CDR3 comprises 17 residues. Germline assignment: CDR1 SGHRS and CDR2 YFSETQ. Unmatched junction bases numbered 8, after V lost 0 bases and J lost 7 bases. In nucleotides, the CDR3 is TGCGCCAGCAGCTTGGGACTAGCGGGACTGAGGTACGGGGAGCTGTTTTTT. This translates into CASSLGLAGLRYGELFF.

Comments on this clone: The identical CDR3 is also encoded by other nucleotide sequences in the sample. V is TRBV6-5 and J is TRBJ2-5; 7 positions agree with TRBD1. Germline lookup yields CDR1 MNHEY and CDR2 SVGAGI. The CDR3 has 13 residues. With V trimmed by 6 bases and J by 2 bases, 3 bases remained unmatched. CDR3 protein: CASRGTAQETQYF. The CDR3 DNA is TGTGCCAGCAGGGGGACAGCTCAAGAGACCCAGTACTTC.

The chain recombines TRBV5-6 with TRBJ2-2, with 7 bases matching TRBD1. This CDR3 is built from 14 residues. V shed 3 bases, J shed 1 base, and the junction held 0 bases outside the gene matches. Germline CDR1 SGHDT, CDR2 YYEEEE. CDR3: CASSWDRNTGELFF. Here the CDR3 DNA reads TGTGCCAGCAGCTGGGACAGGAACACCGGGGAGCTGTTTTTT.

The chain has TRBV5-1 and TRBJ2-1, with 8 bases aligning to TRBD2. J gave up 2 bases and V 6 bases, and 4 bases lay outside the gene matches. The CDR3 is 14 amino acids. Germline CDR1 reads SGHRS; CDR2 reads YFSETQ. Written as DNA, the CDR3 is TGCGCCAGCACCTCGGGAGGGCCCTACAATGAGCAGTTCTTC. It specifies CASTSGGPYNEQFF.

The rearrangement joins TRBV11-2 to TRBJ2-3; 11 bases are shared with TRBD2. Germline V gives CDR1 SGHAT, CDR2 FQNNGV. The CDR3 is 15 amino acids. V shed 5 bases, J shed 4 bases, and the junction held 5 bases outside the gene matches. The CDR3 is CASSLSGRAPDTQYF. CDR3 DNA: TGTGCCAGCAGCCTTAGCGGGAGGGCCCCAGATACGCAGTATTTT.

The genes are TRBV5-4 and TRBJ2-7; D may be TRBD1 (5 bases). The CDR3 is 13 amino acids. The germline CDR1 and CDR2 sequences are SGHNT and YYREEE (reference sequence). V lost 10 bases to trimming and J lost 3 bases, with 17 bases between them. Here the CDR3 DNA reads TGTGCCTTTCGAGGTGGGGCCTACTACGAGCAGTACTTC. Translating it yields CAFRGGAYYEQYF. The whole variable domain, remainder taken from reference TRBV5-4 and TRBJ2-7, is ETGVTQSPTHLIKTRGQQVTLRCSSQSGHNTVSWYQQALGQGPQFIFQYYREEENGRGNFPPRFSGLQFPNYSSELNVNALELDDSALYLCAFRGGAYYEQYFGPGTRLTVT.

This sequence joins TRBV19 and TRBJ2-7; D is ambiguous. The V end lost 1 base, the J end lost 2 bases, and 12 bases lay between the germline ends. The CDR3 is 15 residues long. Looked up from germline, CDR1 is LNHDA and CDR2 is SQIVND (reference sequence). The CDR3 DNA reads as TGTGCCAGTAGTATAGCGGGCGGCCTCACCTACGAGCAGTACTTC. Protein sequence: CASSIAGGLTYEQYF.

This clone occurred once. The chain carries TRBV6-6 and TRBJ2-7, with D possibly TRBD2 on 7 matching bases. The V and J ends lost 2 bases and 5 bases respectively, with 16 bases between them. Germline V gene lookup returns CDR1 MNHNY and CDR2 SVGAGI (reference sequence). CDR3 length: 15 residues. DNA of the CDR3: TGTGCCAGCAGTTACGGTAGGGGGGGTAAGGACGAGCAGTACTTC. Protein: CASSYGRGGKDEQYF.

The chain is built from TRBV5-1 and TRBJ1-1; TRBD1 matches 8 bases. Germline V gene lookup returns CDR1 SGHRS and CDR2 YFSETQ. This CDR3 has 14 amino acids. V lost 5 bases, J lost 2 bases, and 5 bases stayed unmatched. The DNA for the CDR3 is TGCGCCAGCAGAACGACAGGGGTCAACACTGAAGCTTTCTTT. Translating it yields CASRTTGVNTEAFF.

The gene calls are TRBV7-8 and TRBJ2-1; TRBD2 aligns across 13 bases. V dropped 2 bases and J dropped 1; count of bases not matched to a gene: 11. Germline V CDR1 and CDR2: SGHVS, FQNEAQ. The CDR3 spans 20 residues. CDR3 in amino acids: CASSLHLGTSGTLSYNEQFF. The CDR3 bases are TGTGCCAGCAGCTTACATTTAGGGACTAGCGGGACCCTTTCCTACAATGAGCAGTTCTTC.

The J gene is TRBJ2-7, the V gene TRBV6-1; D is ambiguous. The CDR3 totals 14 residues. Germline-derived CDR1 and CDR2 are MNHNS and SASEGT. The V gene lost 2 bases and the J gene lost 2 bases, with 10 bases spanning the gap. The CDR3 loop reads CASSERPLPYEQYF. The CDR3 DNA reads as TGTGCCAGCAGTGAAAGGCCACTCCCCTACGAGCAGTACTTC.

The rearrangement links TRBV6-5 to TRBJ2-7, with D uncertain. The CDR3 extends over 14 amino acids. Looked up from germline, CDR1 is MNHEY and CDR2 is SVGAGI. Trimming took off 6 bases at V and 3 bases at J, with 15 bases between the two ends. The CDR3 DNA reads TGTGCCAGCAGCCCGTCAACTGATTTCTACGAGCAGTACTTC. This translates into CASSPSTDFYEQYF.

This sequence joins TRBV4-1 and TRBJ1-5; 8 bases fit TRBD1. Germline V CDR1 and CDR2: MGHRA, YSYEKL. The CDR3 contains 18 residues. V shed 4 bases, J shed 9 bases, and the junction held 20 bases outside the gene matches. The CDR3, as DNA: TGCGCCAGCAGCCCGGGACAGGTGGATCCCCGAATGAGGGTGCCCCAGCATTTT. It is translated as CASSPGQVDPRMRVPQHF.

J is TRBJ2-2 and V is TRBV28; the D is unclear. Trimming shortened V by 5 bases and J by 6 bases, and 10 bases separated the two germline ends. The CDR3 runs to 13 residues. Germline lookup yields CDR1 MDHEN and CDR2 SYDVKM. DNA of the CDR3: TGTGCCAGCAGTCTCAGACTGGCCGGGGAGCTGTTTTTT. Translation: CASSLRLAGELFF.